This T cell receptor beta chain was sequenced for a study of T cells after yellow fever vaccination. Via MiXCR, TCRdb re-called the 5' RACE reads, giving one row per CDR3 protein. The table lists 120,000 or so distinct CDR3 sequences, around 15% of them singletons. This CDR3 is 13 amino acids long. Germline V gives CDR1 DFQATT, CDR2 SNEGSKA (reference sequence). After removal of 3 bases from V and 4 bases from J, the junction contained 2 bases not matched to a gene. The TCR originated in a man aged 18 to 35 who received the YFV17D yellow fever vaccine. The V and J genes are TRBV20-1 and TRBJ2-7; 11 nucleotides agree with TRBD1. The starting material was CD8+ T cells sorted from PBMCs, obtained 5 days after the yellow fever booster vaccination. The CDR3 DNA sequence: TGCAGTGCTAGGGACAGGGGGCGTTACGAGCAGTACGTC. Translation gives CSARDRGRYEQYV.